A selection of T cell receptor beta chains follows, all from one sample in a study of shared clonotypes between healthy human individuals. TCRdb's table, derived via immunoSEQ multiplex PCR, lists solely in-frame clones and lacks some. This table holds hundreds of thousands of clones, under 80% found once. Sequencing was carried out using memory CD4+ T cells sorted from blood. The receptors derive from a woman in her thirties in good health. Both conserved end residues are part of each CDR3. Fields, in order: clone size, J gene, D gene, V gene, CDR3 protein, CDR3 DNA. A D gene is named only where the DNA matches it firmly. Where a row states a size, it is once, few, many or the class of an expanded clone; other rows omit it.

clone size: -
J gene: TRBJ2-1
D gene: -
V gene: TRBV6-1
CDR3 protein: CASFTAGSSYNEQFF
CDR3 DNA: TGTGCCAGCTTTACGGCGGGTAGTTCCTACAATGAGCAGTTCTTC

clone size: -
J gene: TRBJ1-3
D gene: TRBD1
V gene: TRBV19
CDR3 protein: CASSATPARGLENTIYF
CDR3 DNA: TGTGCCAGTAGTGCCACACCGGCTAGGGGGCTGGAAAACACCATATATTTT

clone size: once
J gene: TRBJ1-2
D gene: -
V gene: TRBV6-1
CDR3 protein: CASSEVRGGYGYTF
CDR3 DNA: TGTGCCAGCAGTGAAGTTCGAGGGGGCTATGGCTACACCTTC

clone size: -
J gene: TRBJ1-4
D gene: -
V gene: TRBV18
CDR3 protein: CASSTGHFNEKLFF
CDR3 DNA: TGTGCCAGCTCCACAGGACACTTCAATGAAAAACTGTTTTTT

clone size: -
J gene: TRBJ1-5
D gene: -
V gene: TRBV5-5
CDR3 protein: CASSTLGSNQPQHF
CDR3 DNA: TGTGCCAGCAGCACCCTGGGGAGCAATCAGCCCCAGCATTTT

clone size: -
J gene: TRBJ2-7
D gene: -
V gene: TRBV25-1
CDR3 protein: CASSDVLRGRDEQYF
CDR3 DNA: TGTGCCAGCAGTGACGTCCTTCGGGGCCGGGACGAGCAGTACTTC

clone size: -
J gene: TRBJ2-1
D gene: TRBD2
V gene: TRBV27
CDR3 protein: CASSLWGTSFNEQFF
CDR3 DNA: TGTGCCAGCAGTTTATGGGGGACTAGCTTTAATGAGCAGTTCTTC

clone size: -
J gene: TRBJ1-5
D gene: TRBD1
V gene: TRBV7-9
CDR3 protein: CASSSGQSYQPQHF
CDR3 DNA: TGTGCCAGCAGCTCGGGACAGAGCTATCAGCCCCAGCATTTT

clone size: -
J gene: TRBJ2-2
D gene: -
V gene: TRBV9
CDR3 protein: CASSVEFRGRNTGELFF
CDR3 DNA: -

clone size: -
J gene: TRBJ2-1
D gene: TRBD2
V gene: TRBV7-2
CDR3 protein: CASRQGGTSGNEQFF
CDR3 DNA: TGTGCCAGCCGTCAGGGTGGGACTAGCGGCAATGAGCAGTTCTTC

clone size: -
J gene: TRBJ2-5
D gene: -
V gene: TRBV5-5
CDR3 protein: CASSRTWTGETQYF
CDR3 DNA: TGTGCCAGCAGTCGGACCTGGACCGGGGAGACCCAGTACTTC

clone size: -
J gene: TRBJ1-1
D gene: -
V gene: TRBV5-1
CDR3 protein: CASSSRTVMNTEAFF
CDR3 DNA: TGCGCCAGCAGCTCTCGGACGGTGATGAACACTGAAGCTTTCTTT

clone size: -
J gene: TRBJ1-4
D gene: TRBD1
V gene: TRBV7-6
CDR3 protein: CASSLGQGEKLFF
CDR3 DNA: TGTGCCAGCAGCTTAGGACAGGGCGAAAAACTGTTTTTT

clone size: -
J gene: TRBJ2-1
D gene: -
V gene: TRBV11-2
CDR3 protein: CASSLDLGPPSYNEQFF
CDR3 DNA: TGTGCCAGCAGCTTAGATCTAGGACCGCCTTCCTACAATGAGCAGTTCTTC

clone size: -
J gene: TRBJ2-1
D gene: -
V gene: TRBV28
CDR3 protein: CASSPLALAFNEQFF
CDR3 DNA: TGTGCCAGCAGCCCACTAGCCCTGGCTTTCAATGAGCAGTTCTTC

clone size: -
J gene: TRBJ2-7
D gene: -
V gene: TRBV19
CDR3 protein: CASSIDLRSSSYEQYF
CDR3 DNA: TGTGCCAGTAGTATAGATCTACGGTCGAGCTCCTACGAGCAGTACTTC

clone size: -
J gene: TRBJ1-2
D gene: -
V gene: TRBV28
CDR3 protein: CASRRTDDSYGYTF
CDR3 DNA: TGTGCCAGCAGAAGGACGGACGATTCCTATGGCTACACCTTC

clone size: -
J gene: TRBJ2-2
D gene: -
V gene: TRBV29-1
CDR3 protein: CSAPNPFTGELFF
CDR3 DNA: TGCAGCGCCCCCAACCCCTTCACCGGGGAGCTGTTTTTT

clone size: -
J gene: TRBJ1-5
D gene: -
V gene: TRBV5-1
CDR3 protein: CASSLGPSGNQPQHF
CDR3 DNA: TGCGCCAGCAGCTTGGGTCCCTCAGGCAATCAGCCCCAGCATTTT

clone size: -
J gene: TRBJ2-7
D gene: TRBD2
V gene: TRBV6-1
CDR3 protein: CASRILAGDSYEQYF
CDR3 DNA: TGTGCCAGCAGAATACTAGCGGGCGACTCCTACGAGCAGTACTTC

clone size: -
J gene: TRBJ2-7
D gene: -
V gene: TRBV20-1
CDR3 protein: CSAALASEQYF
CDR3 DNA: TGCAGTGCGGCATTAGCCAGCGAGCAGTACTTC

clone size: once
J gene: TRBJ2-1
D gene: TRBD2
V gene: TRBV5-4
CDR3 protein: CASSLSSGSSYNEQFF
CDR3 DNA: TGTGCCAGCAGCTTGTCTAGCGGGAGTTCCTACAATGAGCAGTTCTTC

clone size: -
J gene: TRBJ2-2
D gene: -
V gene: TRBV5-1
CDR3 protein: CASSVALTPNTGELFF
CDR3 DNA: TGCGCCAGCAGCGTCGCCTTGACACCCAACACCGGGGAGCTGTTTTTT

clone size: few
J gene: TRBJ2-7
D gene: -
V gene: TRBV19
CDR3 protein: CASSIVSSYEQYF
CDR3 DNA: TGTGCCAGTAGTATAGTGTCCTCCTACGAGCAGTACTTC

clone size: -
J gene: TRBJ1-1
D gene: -
V gene: TRBV5-4
CDR3 protein: CASSLGSTEAFF
CDR3 DNA: TGTGCCAGCAGCTTAGGGTCCACTGAAGCTTTCTTT

clone size: -
J gene: TRBJ2-1
D gene: -
V gene: TRBV2
CDR3 protein: CASSEGGSITFEQFF
CDR3 DNA: TGTGCCAGCAGTGAAGGGGGTAGCATAACTTTCGAGCAGTTCTTC

clone size: -
J gene: TRBJ2-3
D gene: TRBD1
V gene: TRBV10-3
CDR3 protein: CAIRGQGVDTQYF
CDR3 DNA: TGTGCCATCAGAGGACAGGGGGTAGATACGCAGTATTTT

clone size: -
J gene: TRBJ2-7
D gene: -
V gene: TRBV28
CDR3 protein: CASSLSAYEQYF
CDR3 DNA: TGTGCCAGCAGTTTATCGGCCTACGAGCAGTACTTC

clone size: -
J gene: TRBJ2-1
D gene: -
V gene: TRBV5-4
CDR3 protein: CASSFRESYNEQFF
CDR3 DNA: TGTGCCAGCAGCTTTCGGGAATCCTACAATGAGCAGTTCTTC

clone size: many
J gene: TRBJ1-2
D gene: -
V gene: TRBV30
CDR3 protein: CAWSPAGALPNYGYTF
CDR3 DNA: TGTGCCTGGAGCCCTGCAGGGGCACTCCCTAACTATGGCTACACCTTC

clone size: -
J gene: TRBJ1-2
D gene: -
V gene: TRBV28
CDR3 protein: CASSPGPKGLWIGYTF
CDR3 DNA: TGTGCCAGCAGTCCGGGCCCCAAAGGGCTGTGGATTGGCTACACCTTC

clone size: many
J gene: TRBJ2-3
D gene: TRBD2
V gene: TRBV19
CDR3 protein: CASSSPGTTSGDTQYF
CDR3 DNA: TGTGCCAGTAGTAGCCCCGGGACTACCTCCGGAGATACGCAGTATTTT

clone size: -
J gene: TRBJ1-2
D gene: -
V gene: TRBV11-2
CDR3 protein: CASSLVPRNHYGYTF
CDR3 DNA: TGTGCCAGCAGCTTAGTCCCCCGTAACCACTATGGCTACACCTTC

clone size: -
J gene: TRBJ2-3
D gene: -
V gene: TRBV7-3
CDR3 protein: CASRPQGTDTQYF
CDR3 DNA: TGTGCCAGCAGGCCACAAGGCACAGATACGCAGTATTTT

clone size: -
J gene: TRBJ1-3
D gene: -
V gene: TRBV15
CDR3 protein: CATSRDLKGPSGNTIYF
CDR3 DNA: TGTGCCACCAGCAGAGATCTTAAGGGCCCCTCTGGAAACACCATATATTTT

clone size: -
J gene: TRBJ1-4
D gene: -
V gene: TRBV19
CDR3 protein: CASSIRTATNEKLFF
CDR3 DNA: TGTGCCAGTAGTATCAGGACAGCAACTAATGAAAAACTGTTTTTT

clone size: -
J gene: TRBJ2-5
D gene: -
V gene: TRBV7-9
CDR3 protein: CASVVGLQETQYF
CDR3 DNA: TGTGCCAGCGTAGTCGGTCTCCAAGAGACCCAGTACTTC

clone size: -
J gene: TRBJ1-4
D gene: TRBD1
V gene: TRBV9
CDR3 protein: CASSVAGQGISDEKLFF
CDR3 DNA: TGTGCCAGCAGCGTAGCGGGACAGGGGATTAGCGATGAAAAACTGTTTTTT

clone size: -
J gene: TRBJ2-7
D gene: -
V gene: TRBV10-2
CDR3 protein: CASSGVYEQYF
CDR3 DNA: TGCGCCAGCAGTGGTGTCTACGAGCAGTACTTC

clone size: -
J gene: TRBJ1-4
D gene: -
V gene: TRBV5-4
CDR3 protein: CASSPQTGGDEKLFF
CDR3 DNA: TGTGCCAGCAGCCCCCAGACAGGCGGAGATGAAAAACTGTTTTTT

clone size: -
J gene: TRBJ1-1
D gene: -
V gene: TRBV20-1
CDR3 protein: CSIPGRTEAFF
CDR3 DNA: TGCAGTATACCGGGTAGAACTGAAGCTTTCTTT

clone size: -
J gene: TRBJ2-7
D gene: TRBD2
V gene: TRBV6-5
CDR3 protein: CASSSTSGLYEQYF
CDR3 DNA: TGTGCCAGCAGTTCAACTAGCGGCCTCTACGAGCAGTACTTC